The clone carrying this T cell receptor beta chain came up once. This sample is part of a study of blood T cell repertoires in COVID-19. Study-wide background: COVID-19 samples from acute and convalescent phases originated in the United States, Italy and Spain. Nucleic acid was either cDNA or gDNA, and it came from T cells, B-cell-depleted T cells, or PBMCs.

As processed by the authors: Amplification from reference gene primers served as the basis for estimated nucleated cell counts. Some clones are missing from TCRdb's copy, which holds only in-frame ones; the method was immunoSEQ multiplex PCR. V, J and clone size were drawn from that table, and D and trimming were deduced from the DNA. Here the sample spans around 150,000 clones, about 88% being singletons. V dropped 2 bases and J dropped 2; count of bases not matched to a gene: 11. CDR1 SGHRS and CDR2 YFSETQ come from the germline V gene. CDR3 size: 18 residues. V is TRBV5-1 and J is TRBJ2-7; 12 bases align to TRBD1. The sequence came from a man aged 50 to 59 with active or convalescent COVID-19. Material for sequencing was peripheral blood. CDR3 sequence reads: CASSLGTGGSTGTYEQYF. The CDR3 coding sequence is TGCGCCAGCAGCTTAGGGACAGGGGGCTCAACCGGCACCTACGAGCAGTACTTC.